Shown below are 20 T cell receptor beta chains from a single sample sequenced in a study of shared clonotypes between healthy human individuals. Assay used: immunoSEQ multiplex PCR; TCRdb lists only in-frame clones, some missing. The sample includes a few hundred thousand clones, roughly 85% of them seen just once. The sample was PBMCs. The origin of the receptors is a woman between 40 and 55 years old in good health. Some clones in this sample may be carry-over from other donors' samples.

This clone has just a few counts. The rearrangement joins TRBV2 to TRBJ1-5; TRBD1 agrees at 10 bases. This CDR3 is built from 14 residues. Germline V CDR1 and CDR2: SNHLY, FYNNEI. After removal of 10 bases from V and 3 bases from J, the junction contained 6 bases not matched to a gene. The CDR3 DNA reads TGTGCCACCTCCGGGACAGGGGACAATCAGCCCCAGCATTTT. Encoded protein: CATSGTGDNQPQHF.

The chain couples TRBV10-3 to TRBJ2-7; D call uncertain. The ends were cut back, 6 bases at V and 3 bases at J, with 18 bases in the middle. This CDR3 is built from 15 residues. Germline loops: CDR1 ENHRY, CDR2 SYGVKD. CDR3 protein: CAISNPTYYSYEQYF. The CDR3, as DNA: TGTGCCATCAGCAACCCGACGTATTACAGCTACGAGCAGTACTTC.

V usage is TRBV5-1 and J usage is TRBJ2-7, with 7 bases identical to TRBD1. Germline V CDR1 and CDR2: SGHRS, YFSETQ. V gave up 0 bases and J gave up 6 bases; unmatched junction bases: 6. The length of the CDR3 is 14 residues. CDR3 amino acids: CASSLVGRQGEQYF. The CDR3 DNA is TGCGCCAGCAGCTTGGTTGGGAGACAGGGCGAGCAGTACTTC.

This clone was detected a few times. The sample carries other DNA sequences with the same CDR3. This rearrangement joins TRBV6-5 to TRBJ2-2; D unresolved. The ends were cut back, 8 bases at V and 4 bases at J, with 11 bases in the middle. The CDR3 sequence is 13 residues long. The V gene's germline CDR1 is MNHEY and CDR2 SVGAGI. CDR3 sequence reads: CASEKGSTGELFF. DNA of the CDR3: TGTGCCAGCGAAAAGGGAAGCACCGGGGAGCTGTTTTTT.

This clone appeared a single time. The V and J genes are TRBV28 and TRBJ1-5; a possible D gene is TRBD1 (5 bases). CDR1 is MDHEN and CDR2 is SYDVKM in the germline V gene. Trimming pared 2 bases from V and 1 base from J, leaving 9 bases between. This CDR3 spans 15 amino acids. CDR3 sequence: CASSLVGESNQPQHF. CDR3 in DNA: TGTGCCAGCAGTTTAGTAGGGGAAAGCAATCAGCCCCAGCATTTT.

V and J are TRBV1 and TRBJ2-1; the table's D call, TRBD2, has no DNA check behind it. TRBV1 is shown as a pseudogene. This CDR3 is built from 18 residues. The CDR3 DNA reads as TGCACCAGCAGCCAAGAATCCCCAGCGCCTAGCTCCTACAATGAGCAGTTCTTC. Protein: CTSSQESPAPSSYNEQFF.

The V call is TRBV7-9, the J call TRBJ2-3; D is perhaps TRBD2 (6 bases). The V end was cut by 0 bases, the J end by 1 base, with 14 bases between. There are 17 residues in the CDR3. Germline V lookup: CDR1 SEHNR, CDR2 FQNEAQ (reference sequence). CDR3 sequence reads: CASSLAIGSGRTDTQYF. The DNA of the CDR3 is TGTGCCAGCAGCTTAGCAATTGGGAGCGGGCGCACAGATACGCAGTATTTT.

The CDR3 spells CASSQRSGLTATEQFF. In nucleotides, the CDR3 is TGCGCCAGCAGCCAACGGTCGGGACTAACTGCCACTGAGCAGTTCTTC. This chain uses TRBV4-1 with TRBJ2-1; 7 nucleotides match TRBD2. The CDR3 totals 16 residues. V lost 2 bases and J lost 9; bases outside the gene matches: 13. Germline CDR1 is MGHRA and CDR2 is YSYEKL.

CDR3 region: CASSTLRGETQYF. CDR3 in DNA: TGTGCCAGTAGTACCCTCAGGGGAGAGACCCAGTACTTC. The chain carries TRBV19 and TRBJ2-5, with D perhaps TRBD1 (6 bases). The CDR3 spans 13 residues. Germline V gives CDR1 LNHDA, CDR2 SQIVND (reference sequence). The V end was cut by 4 bases, the J end by 4 bases, with 10 bases between.

CDR3 residues: CASSSFRDRNYNEQFF. The CDR3 coding sequence is TGCGCCAGCAGCTCATTCCGGGACAGGAACTACAATGAGCAGTTCTTC. The genes are TRBV5-1 and TRBJ2-1, with 8 bases aligning to TRBD1. Germline V gene sequence: CDR1 SGHRS, CDR2 YFSETQ. The length of the CDR3 is 16 residues. V shed 3 bases, J shed 3 bases, and the junction held 8 bases outside the gene matches. Full variable domain (missing parts from reference TRBV5-1 and TRBJ2-1): KAGVTQTPRYLIKTRGQQVTLSCSPISGHRSVSWYQQTPGQGLQFLFEYFSETQRNKGNFPGRFSGRQFSNSRSEMNVSTLELGDSALYLCASSSFRDRNYNEQFFGPGTRLTVL.

The chain recombines TRBV13 with TRBJ2-3; D gene ambiguous. V was pared by 0 bases and J by 5 bases, with 6 bases between. This CDR3 has 13 amino acids. Germline V gene data show CDR1 as PRHDT and CDR2 as FYEKMQ (reference sequence). CDR3: CASSLGNEDTQYF. The CDR3 region has the DNA TGTGCCAGCAGCTTAGGGAACGAAGATACGCAGTATTTT.

V usage is TRBV20-1 and J usage is TRBJ1-4; no clear D. V gave up 0 bases and J gave up 7 bases, with 3 bases separating them. This CDR3 has 11 residues. Looked up from germline, CDR1 is DFQATT and CDR2 is SNEGSKA (reference sequence). DNA for the CDR3: TGCAGTGCTAGAGATGTTGAAAAACTGTTTTTT. Translated: CSARDVEKLFF.

The chain employs TRBV18 and TRBJ2-7, with TRBD2 matching 8 bases. The V gene end was trimmed by 3 bases and the J gene end by 6 bases; junction bases not matched to a gene: 13. The CDR3 covers 16 residues. Germline CDR1 and CDR2: KGHSH and LQKENI. The DNA of the CDR3 is TGTGCCAGCTCACCCGAGACAGCGGGAGTTATTAGCGAGCAGTACTTC. Protein product: CASSPETAGVISEQYF.

The chain employs TRBV29-1 and TRBJ2-5; no reliable D call. V shed 7 bases and J shed 5 bases, with 17 bases lying between them. The germline V gene encodes CDR1 SQVTM and CDR2 ANQGSEA. This CDR3 has 13 amino acids. CDR3 in amino acids: CSGYLEDGETQYF. CDR3 coding DNA: TGCAGCGGGTACCTAGAGGACGGGGAGACCCAGTACTTC.

The chain has TRBV5-4 and TRBJ2-3; no clear D gene. The V end was cut by 2 bases, the J end by 4 bases, with 8 bases between. The germline V gene encodes CDR1 SGHNT and CDR2 YYREEE (reference sequence). The CDR3 runs to 13 residues. The CDR3 here is CASSFFAADTQYF. In DNA form, the CDR3 reads TGTGCCAGCAGCTTTTTCGCAGCAGATACGCAGTATTTT.

J is TRBJ1-1 and V is TRBV5-1; D not certain. This CDR3 is 14 amino acids long. The V and J ends lost 4 bases and 3 bases respectively, with 13 bases between them. Germline assignment: CDR1 SGHRS and CDR2 YFSETQ. In nucleotides, the CDR3 is TGCGCCAGCAGCCCCTCGGGGTTGGACACTGAAGCTTTCTTT. Protein: CASSPSGLDTEAFF.

This clone has more than one count but fewer than ten. The J gene is TRBJ2-1, the V gene TRBV4-1; D is uncertain. Germline V gene sequence: CDR1 MGHRA, CDR2 YSYEKL. CDR3 length equals 17 residues. Between the trimmed V and J ends, which lost 1 base and 4 bases, there was a span of 17 bases. CDR3 residues: CASSQGIRAGIYNEQFF. The CDR3 bases are TGCGCCAGCAGCCAAGGGATACGGGCTGGCATATACAATGAGCAGTTCTTC.

This chain's CDR3 is CASSLGVAGRQETQYF. CDR3 bases: TGTGCCAGCAGCTTAGGGGTTGCGGGACGCCAAGAGACCCAGTACTTC. The chain combines TRBV7-3 with TRBJ2-5; weak D call: TRBD2 (6 bases). There are 16 residues in the CDR3. V shed 2 bases and J shed 1 base, with 14 bases lying between them. Germline CDR1 SGHTA, CDR2 FQGTGA.

This clone has just a few counts. The genes are TRBV9 and TRBJ2-5; TRBD2 aligns across 13 bases. CDR3 size: 18 residues. CDR1 and CDR2 from the germline V gene are SGDLS and YYNGEE. Losses at the gene ends were 4 bases for V and 4 bases for J; bases not matched to a gene: 13. The CDR3 sequence is CASSSWTSGSLGGETQYF. DNA of the CDR3: TGTGCCAGCAGCTCCTGGACTAGCGGGAGTTTAGGGGGAGAGACCCAGTACTTC.

The gene calls are TRBV7-9 and TRBJ2-1; D unclear. The CDR3 totals 16 residues. CDR1 and CDR2 (germline): SEHNR, FQNEAQ (reference sequence). V shed 5 bases and J shed 0 bases, with 14 bases lying between them. CDR3: CASSPPLMSSYNEQFF. CDR3 coding DNA: TGTGCCAGCAGCCCGCCCCTTATGAGCTCCTACAATGAGCAGTTCTTC.